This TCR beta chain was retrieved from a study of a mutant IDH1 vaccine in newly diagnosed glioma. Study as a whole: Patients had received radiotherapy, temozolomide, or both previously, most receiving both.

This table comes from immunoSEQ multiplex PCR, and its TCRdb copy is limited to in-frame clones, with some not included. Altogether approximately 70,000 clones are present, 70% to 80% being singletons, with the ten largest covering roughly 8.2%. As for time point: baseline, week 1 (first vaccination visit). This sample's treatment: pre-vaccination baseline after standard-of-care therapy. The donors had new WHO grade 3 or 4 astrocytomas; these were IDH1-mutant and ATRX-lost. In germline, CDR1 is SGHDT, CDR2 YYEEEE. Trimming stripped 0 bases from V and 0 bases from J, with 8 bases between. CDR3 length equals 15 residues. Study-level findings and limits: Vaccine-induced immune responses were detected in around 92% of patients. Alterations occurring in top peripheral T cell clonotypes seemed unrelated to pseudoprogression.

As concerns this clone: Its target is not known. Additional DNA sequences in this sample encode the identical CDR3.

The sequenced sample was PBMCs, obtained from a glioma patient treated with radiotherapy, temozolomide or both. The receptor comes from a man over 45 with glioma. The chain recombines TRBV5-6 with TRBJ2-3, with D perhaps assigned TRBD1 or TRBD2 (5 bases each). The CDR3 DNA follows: TGTGCCAGCAGCTTGGGAGGGGTTAGCACAGATACGCAGTATTTT. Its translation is CASSLGGVSTDTQYF. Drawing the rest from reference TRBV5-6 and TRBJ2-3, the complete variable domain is DAGVTQSPTHLIKTRGQQVTLRCSPKSGHDTVSWYQQALGQGPQFIFQYYEEEERQRGNFPDRFSGHQFPNYSSELNVNALLLGDSALYLCASSLGGVSTDTQYFGPGTRLTVL.